The clone carrying this T cell receptor beta chain was found many times. What it recognizes is unknown. The read terminates 3 residues before the CDR3 end, so the remaining end is supplied by the germline J gene. Each donor provided 5 to 8 ml of heparinized whole blood. This entry is derived from a study of T cell clonality in common variable immunodeficiency. Germline CDR1 reads LNHDA; CDR2 reads SQIVND (reference sequence). The CDR3 runs to 15 residues. J gave up 1 base and V 3 bases, and 5 bases lay outside the gene matches. Sequencing used immunoSEQ multiplex PCR; TCRdb keeps in-frame clones, though not all of them. There are some 38,000 clones in the sample, none observed a single time. The study, taken as a whole, reports: Reportedly, TCR beta sequences from common variable immunodeficiency showed fewer deletions and N-nucleotide insertions. Compared with controls, CVID subjects had fewer shared TCRbeta clones.

The V gene is TRBV19, the J gene TRBJ2-5, with 7 bases matching TRBD1. Sequencing was performed on peripheral blood mononuclear cells. This receptor was obtained from a person between 18 and 75 years old in good health. CDR3 sequence reads: CASSIGTAAQETQYF. The sequenced CDR3 bases are TGTGCCAGTAGTATCGGGACAGCGGCCCAAGAGACC.